The sequence of this TCR beta chain was determined in a study of CD8+CD57+ T cells in acquired aplastic anemia. Study context: Across the sorted CD4+ and CD8+ cells, DNA amounts averaged approximately 3.1 ug.

It was genomic DNA that served as the template for profiling TCR beta VDJ and CDR3. MiXCR, applied by TCRdb to the reads, yields one record per CDR3 protein. The table has approximately 160,000 distinct CDR3 sequences, 35% to 55% seen once. Concerning this clonotype: What it binds is unknown. Relative to the germline gene, one junction end is altered; a read error may explain this.

General study findings and limits: Patients shared 25 to 30 CD8+ CDR3 sequences with controls.

This CDR3 region has 11 residues. Germline lookup yields CDR1 SQVTM and CDR2 ANQGSEA. The sample consisted of sorted CD4+, CD8+, or CD8+CD57+ T cells (not recorded which) from PBMCs. The clonotype originates from a human donor in good health. The chain joins TRBV29-1 to TRBJ1-1; D is undetermined. CDR3 sequence reads: CSVTETASGYF. The CDR3 DNA follows: TGCAGCGTTACCGAAACCGCCAGTGGGTACTTT.